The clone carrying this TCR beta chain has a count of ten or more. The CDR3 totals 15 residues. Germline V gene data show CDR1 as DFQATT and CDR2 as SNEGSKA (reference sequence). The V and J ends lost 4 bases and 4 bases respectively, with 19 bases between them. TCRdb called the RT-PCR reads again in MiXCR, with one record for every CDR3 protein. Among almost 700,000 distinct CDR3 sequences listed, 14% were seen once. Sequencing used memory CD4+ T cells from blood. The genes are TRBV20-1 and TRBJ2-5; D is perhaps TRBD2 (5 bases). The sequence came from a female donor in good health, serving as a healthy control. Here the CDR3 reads CSAIAAVGGGETQYF. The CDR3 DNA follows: TGCAGTGCTATCGCCGCGGTAGGAGGTGGAGAGACCCAGTACTTC.